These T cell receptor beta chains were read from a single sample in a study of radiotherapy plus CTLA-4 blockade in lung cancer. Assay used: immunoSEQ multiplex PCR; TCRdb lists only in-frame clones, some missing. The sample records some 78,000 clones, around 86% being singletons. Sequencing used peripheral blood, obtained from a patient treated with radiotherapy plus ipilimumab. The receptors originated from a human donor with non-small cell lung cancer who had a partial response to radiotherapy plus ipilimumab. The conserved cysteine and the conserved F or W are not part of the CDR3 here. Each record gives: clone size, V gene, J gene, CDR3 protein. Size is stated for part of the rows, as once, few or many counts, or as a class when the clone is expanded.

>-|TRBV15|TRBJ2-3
ATSRGSGHFLGDTQY
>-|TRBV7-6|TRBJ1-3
ASSLAGQNSGNTIY
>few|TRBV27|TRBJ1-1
ASQQGGPTEAF
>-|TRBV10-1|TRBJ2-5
ASSEGLATGQETQY
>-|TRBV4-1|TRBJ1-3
ASSQDLADSGNTIY
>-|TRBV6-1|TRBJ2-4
ASSDLTGGY
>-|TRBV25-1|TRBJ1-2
ASRGGGYGYT
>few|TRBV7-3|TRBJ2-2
ASSLILKGSSGMAGTGELF
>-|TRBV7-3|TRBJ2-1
ASSPGLAGHNEQF
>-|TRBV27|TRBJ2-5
ASSSPLGSGRASETQY
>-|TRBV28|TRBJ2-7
ASSRATGGLYEQY
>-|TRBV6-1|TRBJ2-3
ASILTDTQY
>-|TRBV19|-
ASSIYPDSTYEQY
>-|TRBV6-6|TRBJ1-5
ASSSSLSPSDQPQH
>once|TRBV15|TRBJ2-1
ATRGTRTYNEQF
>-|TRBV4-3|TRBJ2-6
ASSQAGTSGTGGANVLT
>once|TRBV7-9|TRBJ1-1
ASSPTGGLGGTEAF
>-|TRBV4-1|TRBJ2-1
ASSQQIFGSGSSYNEQF
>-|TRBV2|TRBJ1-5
ASSLTGGRSNQPQH
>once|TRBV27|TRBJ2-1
AAAAPSGSLNEQF
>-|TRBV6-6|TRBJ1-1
ASSSRGNTEAF
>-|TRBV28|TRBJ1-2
ASSGGGTGIGYGYT
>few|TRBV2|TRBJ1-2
ASRGDRFLGYT
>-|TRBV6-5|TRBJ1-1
ASSYQSGQGPTEAF
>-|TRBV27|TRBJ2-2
ASSPQRGYTGELF
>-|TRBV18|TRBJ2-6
ASSPTGDGANVLT
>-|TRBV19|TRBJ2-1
ASSIRGLGTPSSYNEQF
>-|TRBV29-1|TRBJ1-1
SFQSNTEAF
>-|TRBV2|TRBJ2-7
ATTTVGEREQY
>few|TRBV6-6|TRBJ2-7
ASRSGTGYEQY
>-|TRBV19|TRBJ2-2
ASSDRGNTGELF